Reported below is one T cell receptor beta chain. Between the trimmed V and J ends, which lost 4 bases and 5 bases, there was a span of 12 bases. Germline V CDR1 and CDR2: SGHVS, FNYEAQ. This CDR3 spans 14 amino acids. Time point reported: after trial treatment. Documented treatment: LDRT plus nivolumab, ipilimumab, low-dose cyclophosphamide and aspirin (RACIN trial). This record belongs to a study of low-dose radiotherapy and immunotherapy resistance in tumors. TRAV- and TRBV-specific primers, spanning alpha and beta chains, primed first-strand cDNA. Over about 18 PCR cycles, TCRs were amplified from a constant-region primer and V-primer adapter. TCRdb recomputed calls from the reads with MiXCR, one row per CDR3 protein. The repertoire holds some 94,000 distinct CDR3 sequences, with 20% to 25% as singletons.

The sample in question was PBMCs, obtained after low-dose radiotherapy plus immunotherapy. This chain joins TRBV7-6 and TRBJ2-1, with D possibly matching TRBD2 (5 bases). The sequence was collected from a female donor with ovarian cancer. The CDR3 is CASSSPRRNNEQFF. The CDR3 DNA reads as TGTGCCAGCAGCTCCCCTCGGAGGAACAATGAGCAGTTCTTC. Variable domain in full (rest from reference TRBV7-6 and TRBJ2-1): GAGVSQSPRYKVTKRGQDVALRCDPISGHVSLYWYRQALGQGPEFLTYFNYEAQQDKSGLPNDRFSAERPEGSISTLTIQRTEQRDSAMYRCASSSPRRNNEQFFGPGTRLTVL.